These 12 T cell receptor beta chains were all obtained from the same sample, sequenced in a study of early T cells in non-severe SARS-CoV-2 infection. TCRdb re-derived calls from the 5' RACE reads in MiXCR, one entry per CDR3 protein. The sample has around 25,000 distinct CDR3 sequences, 4.5% to 7% seen once. The material sequenced was whole blood. The receptors originated from an adult who was a healthcare worker with PCR-confirmed SARS-CoV-2 infection or an uninfected control (not recorded which).

This clonotype has more than one count but fewer than ten. This may be a read error: a much more frequent sequence differs by one nucleotide. V is TRBV1 and J is TRBJ1-1; the table's D call, TRBD1, has no DNA check behind it. TRBV1 is a pseudogene. The CDR3 contains 12 residues. The CDR3 is CTSGQGQDVAFF. CDR3 nucleotides: TGCACCAGCGGTCAGGGTCAGGATGTAGCTTTCTTT.

The chain employs TRBV4-1 and TRBJ2-7, with 8 bases aligning to TRBD2. Trimming took 4 bases from V and 3 from J; bases not matched to a gene: 11. This CDR3 contains 16 residues. Germline-derived CDR1 and CDR2 are MGHRA and YSYEKL. DNA for the CDR3: TGCGCCAGCAGCCTCCGTTTGGGCGGGGGGCTCTACGAGCAGTACTTC. Translation gives CASSLRLGGGLYEQYF.

At least ten counts were recorded for this clonotype. The chain joins TRBV14 to TRBJ2-3; D possibly corresponds to TRBD2 (5 bases). The germline V and J ends were trimmed by 4 bases and 3 bases, with 14 bases remaining between them. Germline assignment: CDR1 SGHDN and CDR2 FVKESK. This CDR3 spans 15 amino acids. CDR3 loop: CASSPLVGKTDTQYF. The DNA of the CDR3 is TGTGCCAGCAGCCCCTTAGTCGGGAAAACAGATACGCAGTATTTT.

Many counts were recorded for this clonotype. The chain recombines TRBV6-2 or TRBV6-3 with TRBJ1-5; tentative D call: TRBD1 (5 bases). The germline CDR1 and CDR2 sequences are MNHEY and SVGEGT. Trimming removed 2 bases at V and 4 bases at J, with 18 bases between. This CDR3 spans 17 amino acids. CDR3 region: CASSYPLGTLVNQPQHF. DNA of the CDR3: TGTGCCAGCAGTTACCCTCTCGGGACCCTAGTTAATCAGCCCCAGCATTTT.

In its sample, this clonotype was seen many times. J is TRBJ2-7 and V is TRBV6-6, with 10 bases identical to TRBD2. Per germline, CDR1 MNHNY and CDR2 SVGAGI (reference sequence). The ends lost 6 bases at V and 3 bases at J; junction bases unmatched: 8. The CDR3 consists of 15 residues. CDR3 sequence: CASSPERGGLYEQYF. The CDR3 DNA follows: TGTGCCAGCAGCCCTGAGCGGGGGGGCCTCTACGAGCAGTACTTC.

A remark on this clonotype: A much larger clone lies one base from this, so it may be a read error. V and J are TRBV11-1 and TRBJ2-2; 7 nucleotides line up with TRBD2. The CDR3 spans 15 residues. The ends lost 3 bases at V and 7 bases at J; junction bases unmatched: 8. Germline CDR1 is SGHAT and CDR2 is FQDESV (reference sequence). The CDR3 here is CASSFRGDLSGELFF. The CDR3 nucleotides are TGTGCCAGCAGCTTCCGGGGGGACCTAAGCGGGGAGCTGTTTTTT.

The chain carries TRBV5-6 and TRBJ1-1; TRBD1 is a possible D gene (6 bases). The CDR3 spans 16 residues. Germline CDR1 SGHDT, CDR2 YYEEEE. Trimming stripped 2 bases from V and 2 bases from J, with 16 bases between. CDR3 nucleotide sequence: TGTGCCAGCAGCTTACCTACGGGACACCAAAACACTGAAGCTTTCTTT. Translating it yields CASSLPTGHQNTEAFF.

This clonotype was observed at least ten times. This chain joins TRBV7-8 and TRBJ2-3; D perhaps matches TRBD2 (6 bases). Germline V gene lookup returns CDR1 SGHVS and CDR2 FQNEAQ. The CDR3 contains 16 residues. V was clipped by 3 bases and J by 1 base, with 14 bases between them. CDR3 protein: CASSFGLKRGTDTQYF. The CDR3 DNA sequence: TGTGCCAGCAGCTTCGGGCTCAAGCGGGGCACAGATACGCAGTATTTT.

The V and J genes are TRBV12-3 or TRBV12-4 and TRBJ2-1; tentatively, D is TRBD1 (5 bases). This CDR3 has 15 amino acids. The V and J ends lost 3 bases and 3 bases respectively, with 12 bases between them. The CDR3 reads CASSFTGQGYNEQFF. The CDR3 DNA is TGTGCCAGCAGTTTTACTGGGCAGGGCTACAATGAGCAGTTCTTC.

This clonotype was observed at least ten times. J is TRBJ1-2 and V is TRBV27, with D maybe TRBD1 (6 bases). The CDR3 loop spans 13 amino acids. CDR1 is MNHEY and CDR2 is SMNVEV in the germline V gene (reference sequence). With 2 bases removed from V and 8 bases from J, the gap between germline ends came to 12 bases. The CDR3 region has the DNA TGTGCCAGCAGTTTAACAGGGTTGAGCGGCTACACCTTC. Translated: CASSLTGLSGYTF.

Only a few counts were recorded for this clonotype. The chain links TRBV6-2 or TRBV6-3 to TRBJ2-1; weak D call: TRBD1 (5 bases). V lost 3 bases and J lost 9, with 21 bases in between. The CDR3 covers 16 residues. Germline V lookup: CDR1 MNHEY, CDR2 SVGEGT. The CDR3, as DNA: TGTGCCAGCAGTTATAGGGGCAGTCCAACATCGGGTGAGCAGTTCTTC. Its translation is CASSYRGSPTSGEQFF.

CDR3 coding DNA: TGCGCCAGCAGGCACGGGACGGGGAACACTGAAGCTTTCTTT. Amino acid sequence: CASRHGTGNTEAFF. V gene TRBV10-2 combines with J gene TRBJ1-1; tentatively, D is TRBD1 (5 bases). This CDR3 has 14 amino acids. The V gene's germline CDR1 is WSHSY and CDR2 SAAADI. Trimming pared 6 bases from V and 1 base from J, leaving 12 bases between.